Listed below are T cell receptor beta chains from one sample, sequenced in a study of cytomegalovirus exposure and HLA in healthy donors. Measured with immunoSEQ multiplex PCR; TCRdb has only the in-frame clones, and not every one. The sample includes under 200,000 clones, 91% seen only once; the top ten take around 2.7%. The sample taken for sequencing was PBMCs. Receptors were obtained from a woman under 30 in good health and CMV-seropositive. The CDR3 runs from the conserved cysteine through the conserved F or W. The D gene is left open where the match is weak. Expanded clones get a size class; other rows say once, few or many, or leave the size out.

size	J	D	V	CDR3	DNA
.	TRBJ2-3	.	TRBV7-3	CASSLTDITDTQYF	TGTGCCAGCAGCTTAACGGACATTACAGATACGCAGTATTTT
.	TRBJ1-6	TRBD1	TRBV4-1	CASPGQGRYNSPLHF	TGCGCCAGTCCTGGACAGGGAAGGTATAATTCACCCCTCCACTTT
.	TRBJ2-1	.	TRBV5-4	CASSLDYGSHNEQFF	TGTGCCAGCAGCTTGGACTATGGCAGCCACAATGAGCAGTTCTTC
few	TRBJ1-2	.	TRBV6-1	CASSEAGLYGYTF	TGTGCCAGCAGTGAAGCGGGCCTCTATGGCTACACCTTC
.	TRBJ1-5	TRBD1	TRBV5-5	CASSTQGASNQPQHF	TGTGCCAGCAGCACACAGGGGGCGAGCAATCAGCCCCAGCATTTT
.	TRBJ2-7	TRBD2	TRBV27	CASSPRRTSGTSYEQYF	TGTGCCAGCAGTCCACGACGGACTAGCGGGACCTCCTACGAGCAGTACTTC
.	TRBJ2-3	.	TRBV28	CASSFGLGTSGRDTQYF	TGTGCCAGCAGTTTCGGCTTAGGGACAAGTGGGAGAGATACGCAGTATTTT
.	TRBJ1-1	.	TRBV21-1	CASSKKPHQDTEAFF	TGTGCCAGCAGCAAGAAGCCCCACCAGGACACTGAAGCTTTCTTT
.	TRBJ2-6	TRBD1	TRBV7-2	CASSLVSTGASGANVLTF	TGTGCCAGCAGCTTAGTATCGACAGGGGCCTCTGGGGCCAACGTCCTGACTTTC
.	TRBJ2-1	.	TRBV5-6	CASSFRGAPSYNEQFF	TGTGCCAGCAGCTTTCGCGGGGCCCCCTCCTACAATGAGCAGTTCTTC
.	TRBJ2-2	.	TRBV14	CASSHQGNTGELFF	TGTGCCAGCAGCCATCAGGGGAACACCGGGGAGCTGTTTTTT
.	TRBJ1-3	.	TRBV2	CASSGPESGNTIYF	TGTGCCAGCAGTGGGCCGGAGTCTGGAAACACCATATATTTT
.	TRBJ2-5	TRBD2	TRBV5-4	CASSPRRTSGETQYF	TGTGCCAGCAGCCCACGCCGGACTAGCGGGGAGACCCAGTACTTC
.	TRBJ2-3	TRBD2	TRBV30	CAWSVIRTSGGAHQQYF	TGTGCCTGGAGTGTAATAAGGACTAGCGGGGGGGCCCATCAGCAGTATTTT
.	TRBJ2-7	TRBD1	TRBV10-1	CASSDRDRAYEQYF	TGCGCCAGCAGTGACCGGGACAGAGCCTACGAGCAGTACTTC
.	TRBJ2-7	TRBD1	TRBV5-4	CASSSGTGAYEQYF	TGTGCCAGCAGCTCCGGGACAGGGGCCTACGAGCAGTACTTC
.	TRBJ1-5	.	TRBV19	CAGGLAGVNQPQHF	TGTGCCGGGGGATTGGCGGGGGTAAATCAGCCCCAGCATTTT
.	TRBJ2-5	TRBD2	TRBV6-5	CASSWTSAFQETQYF	TGTGCCAGCAGTTGGACTAGCGCGTTCCAAGAGACCCAGTACTTC
.	TRBJ1-1	.	TRBV11-1	CASSLPYGGSENTEAFF	TGTGCCAGCAGCTTACCGTATGGCGGTTCCGAGAACACTGAAGCTTTCTTT
.	TRBJ2-1	TRBD2	TRBV7-2	CASSPSGEWQFF	TGTGCCAGCAGCCCTAGCGGGGAGTGGCAGTTCTTC
.	TRBJ2-5	TRBD2	TRBV27	CASRISGGARETQYF	TGTGCCAGCAGGATTAGCGGGGGGGCCCGAGAGACCCAGTACTTC
.	TRBJ1-5	TRBD1	TRBV7-2	CASSRGTGFNQPQHF	TGTGCCAGCAGCCGAGGGACAGGGTTCAATCAGCCCCAGCATTTT
.	TRBJ2-5	.	TRBV4-2	CASSQADTSLETQYF	TGTGCCAGCAGCCAAGCTGACACAAGCTTAGAGACCCAGTACTTC
.	TRBJ2-7	TRBD2	TRBV7-9	CASSLARAGGNLYEQYF	TGTGCCAGCAGCTTAGCAAGAGCGGGGGGGAACCTCTACGAGCAGTACTTC
.	TRBJ2-1	.	TRBV4-3	CASSPLINNEQFF	TGCGCCAGCAGCCCACTTATTAACAATGAGCAGTTCTTC
.	TRBJ2-3	.	TRBV4-1	CASSKGASTDPRDTQYF	TGCGCCAGCAGCAAAGGAGCCAGTACGGATCCGCGGGATACGCAGTATTTT
.	TRBJ2-3	.	TRBV6-4	CASNPPRGANTDTQYF	TGTGCCAGCAACCCTCCCCGGGGGGCGAACACAGATACGCAGTATTTT
.	TRBJ2-5	.	TRBV18	CASSPLERASQETQYF	TGTGCCAGCTCACCACTTGAGAGAGCGTCCCAAGAGACCCAGTACTTC
.	TRBJ1-2	.	TRBV5-1	CASSSRDKKNYGYTF	TGCGCCAGCAGCTCCCGGGACAAGAAGAACTATGGCTACACCTTC
.	TRBJ2-3	.	TRBV5-4	CASSLGGGADTQYF	TGTGCCAGCAGCTTGGGCGGGGGCGCAGATACGCAGTATTTT
few	TRBJ2-7	TRBD1	TRBV2	CASSFDRGLDEQYF	TGTGCCAGCAGTTTCGACAGGGGGCTCGACGAGCAGTACTTC
.	TRBJ2-2	.	TRBV30	CAWSVVLGPGELFF	TGTGCCTGGAGTGTGGTGTTGGGGCCCGGGGAGCTGTTTTTT
once	TRBJ2-2	TRBD2	TRBV7-6	CASSPGLAGAQNTGELFF	TGTGCCAGCAGCCCGGGACTAGCGGGGGCACAGAACACCGGGGAGCTGTTTTTT
few	TRBJ1-5	.	TRBV30	CAWSTRHQPQHF	TGTGCCTGGAGCACGCGTCATCAGCCCCAGCATTTT
once	TRBJ2-3	TRBD1	TRBV6-4	CASSPLPGQGTDTQYF	TGTGCCAGCAGTCCCCTCCCGGGACAGGGAACAGATACGCAGTATTTT
.	TRBJ2-2	.	TRBV6-5	CASSSGSGQRVGELFF	TGTGCCAGCAGTTCCGGATCGGGACAGCGGGTAGGGGAGCTGTTTTTT
.	TRBJ2-2	.	TRBV6-1	CAPGDSNTGELFF	TGTGCCCCCGGGGACTCGAACACCGGGGAGCTGTTTTTT
.	TRBJ2-2	TRBD2	TRBV6-7	CASSYPLAGSFTGELFF	TGTGCCAGCAGTTACCCTTTAGCGGGAAGCTTCACCGGGGAGCTGTTTTTT
once	TRBJ2-4	TRBD2	TRBV5-1	CASSPGGSGGADIQYF	TGCGCCAGCAGCCCCGGGGGTAGCGGGGGGGCGGACATTCAGTACTTC
.	TRBJ2-6	.	TRBV5-1	CASRPRGSSSGANVLTF	TGCGCCAGCAGACCTAGAGGGAGCTCCTCTGGGGCCAACGTCCTGACTTTC
.	TRBJ2-2	TRBD1	TRBV6-5	CASRTGLNTGELFF	TGTGCCAGCCGGACAGGATTGAACACCGGGGAGCTGTTTTTT